Listed below are T cell receptor beta chains from one sample, sequenced in a study of blood T cell repertoires in COVID-19. Sequencing used immunoSEQ multiplex PCR; TCRdb keeps in-frame clones, though not all of them. The sample holds about 120,000 clones, around 80% seen once. Specimen: peripheral blood. These receptors all stem from a woman in her forties or fifties with acute or convalescent COVID-19. The CDR3 runs from the conserved cysteine through the conserved F or W. Fields, in order: J gene, V gene, clone size, CDR3 protein. For some rows the clone size is stated as once, few or many, or as a class when expanded; others skip it.

TRBJ2-7 | TRBV7-2 | NA | CASSFIAGKFYEQYF
TRBJ2-1 | TRBV2 | once | CASSPDRGHNEQFF
TRBJ1-1 | TRBV5-6 | NA | CASSLWTVHSAFF
TRBJ1-2 | TRBV12-5 | NA | CASGREPENYGYTF
TRBJ2-5 | TRBV5-1 | NA | CASSRRGGGTQETQYF
TRBJ1-6 | TRBV20-1 | NA | CSASMDRENSPLHF
TRBJ2-7 | TRBV6-1 | NA | CASSEYRGPYEQYF
TRBJ1-1 | TRBV4-1 | NA | CASSQLGQGAKNTEAFF
TRBJ2-7 | TRBV27 | NA | CASSLLAGGAHEQYF
TRBJ2-1 | TRBV5-4 | NA | CASSRDRLTYNEQFF
TRBJ2-4 | TRBV6-1 | NA | CASSETVLAKNIQYF
TRBJ1-2 | TRBV7-9 | NA | CASSKDTGYGGYTF
TRBJ2-3 | TRBV18 | NA | CASSPEREDTDTQYF
TRBJ1-2 | TRBV5-4 | NA | CASSLKTGIYGYTF
TRBJ2-5 | TRBV7-9 | NA | CASSRRTSSYQETQYF
TRBJ1-1 | TRBV3-1/TRBV3-2 | NA | CASSQVTGVGTEAFF
TRBJ2-7 | TRBV13 | once | CASSPMGLAGVGEQYF
TRBJ1-6 | TRBV5-1 | NA | CASSLSGTGRSPLHF
TRBJ1-5 | TRBV5-8 | NA | CASSLGDYSNQPQHF
TRBJ2-7 | TRBV19 | NA | CASSMSGFSSYEQYF
TRBJ2-7 | TRBV7-9 | NA | CASSLQGPYEQYF
TRBJ1-2 | TRBV7-2 | NA | CASIPGGLDGYTF
TRBJ2-5 | TRBV5-4 | NA | CASSFPDRGQETQYF
TRBJ2-1 | TRBV6-6 | NA | CASSRDYEQFF
TRBJ2-6 | TRBV19 | NA | CASTYSGANVLTF
TRBJ1-5 | TRBV6-6 | NA | CASSWGGQHNQPQHF
TRBJ1-1 | TRBV19 | NA | CASSIEAGGEAFF
TRBJ1-1 | TRBV28 | NA | CASSWVGQGYTEAFF
TRBJ2-3 | TRBV4-1 | NA | CASSQILAALGDTQYF
TRBJ2-3 | TRBV3-1/TRBV3-2 | few | CASSHKSGTRTDTQYF
TRBJ2-7 | TRBV15 | NA | CATSRDFDSSEQYF
TRBJ2-7 | TRBV24-1 | NA | CATSDETFPYEQYF
TRBJ2-4 | TRBV5-1 | NA | CASSGDNLNIQYF
TRBJ1-4 | TRBV29-1 | NA | CSVENWTNGAEKLFF
TRBJ1-3 | TRBV28 | NA | CASRTGEPGVVGNTIYF
TRBJ1-1 | TRBV2 | NA | CASSVGAGTEAFF
TRBJ2-2 | TRBV4-2 | NA | CASSQAWDRVAGELFF
TRBJ2-7 | TRBV2 | NA | CASTGTGGYEQYF
TRBJ2-7 | TRBV27 | NA | CASSWTAQSSYEQYF
TRBJ2-1 | TRBV28 | NA | CASSFSGLAGWNEQFF
TRBJ2-1 | TRBV4-1 | NA | CASSQGLAGASSYNEQFF
TRBJ2-7 | TRBV9 | NA | CASSVVGLSKEQYF
TRBJ1-6 | TRBV27 | NA | CASRLKGGYSPLHF